The rows below give T cell receptor beta chains drawn from one sample of a study of blood T cells in healthy people across ages. TCRdb reprocessed the 5' RACE reads via MiXCR and lists one record per CDR3 protein. Of 850,000 to 1,300,000 distinct CDR3 sequences in the sample, 35% to 55% were seen once. Sequenced: blood. The receptors come from a woman in her sixties in good health. CDR3s include the opening cysteine and the closing phenylalanine or tryptophan. The D gene is left open where the match is weak. Size is omitted from some rows. Given values are once, few, many or a class for expanded clones.

D gene: NA
J gene: TRBJ2-1
V gene: TRBV12-3/TRBV12-4
clone size: few
CDR3 protein: CASSRDLGGSNEQFF
CDR3 DNA: TGTGCCAGCAGCCGGGACTTAGGGGGATCCAATGAGCAGTTCTTC

D gene: NA
J gene: TRBJ2-7
V gene: TRBV29-1
clone size: many
CDR3 protein: CSVSLSPPYEQYF
CDR3 DNA: TGCAGCGTCTCCCTGTCCCCTCCCTACGAGCAGTACTTC

D gene: NA
J gene: TRBJ1-5
V gene: TRBV20-1
clone size: NA
CDR3 protein: CSARDYPSVGPNNQPQHF
CDR3 DNA: TGCAGTGCTAGAGATTACCCATCTGTGGGTCCCAACAATCAGCCCCAGCATTTT

D gene: NA
J gene: TRBJ2-3
V gene: TRBV7-9
clone size: NA
CDR3 protein: CASRAVDTDTQYF
CDR3 DNA: TGTGCCAGCAGGGCCGTGGACACAGATACGCAGTATTTT

D gene: TRBD2
J gene: TRBJ2-7
V gene: TRBV11-2
clone size: NA
CDR3 protein: CASSSSGWGIDSYEQYF
CDR3 DNA: TGTGCCAGCAGTTCTAGCGGCTGGGGGATAGACTCCTACGAGCAGTACTTC

D gene: NA
J gene: TRBJ2-7
V gene: TRBV5-1
clone size: few
CDR3 protein: CASSTGTHRGEQYF
CDR3 DNA: TGCGCCAGCAGCACCGGGACGCACAGAGGCGAGCAGTACTTC

D gene: NA
J gene: TRBJ1-5
V gene: TRBV3-1
clone size: NA
CDR3 protein: CASSQESGGNQPQHF
CDR3 DNA: TGTGCCAGCAGCCAAGAATCCGGTGGCAATCAGCCCCAGCATTTT

D gene: NA
J gene: TRBJ2-7
V gene: TRBV25-1
clone size: NA
CDR3 protein: CANSATASYEQYF
CDR3 DNA: TGTGCCAACAGTGCGACAGCGTCCTACGAGCAGTACTTC

D gene: TRBD1
J gene: TRBJ2-1
V gene: TRBV6-4
clone size: few
CDR3 protein: CASSSDRVQNEQFF
CDR3 DNA: TGTGCCAGCAGTTCTGACAGGGTTCAGAATGAGCAGTTTTTC

D gene: NA
J gene: TRBJ2-4
V gene: TRBV28
clone size: NA
CDR3 protein: CASSLRGRKGVAKSIQYF
CDR3 DNA: TGTGCCAGCAGTTTACGAGGTCGAAAGGGGGTGGCCAAAAGCATTCAGTACTTC

D gene: TRBD1
J gene: TRBJ2-1
V gene: TRBV12-3/TRBV12-4
clone size: NA
CDR3 protein: CASSFGTGVGEQFF
CDR3 DNA: TGTGCCAGCAGTTTCGGGACAGGGGTGGGGGAGCAGTTCTTC

D gene: TRBD1
J gene: TRBJ1-4
V gene: TRBV29-1
clone size: NA
CDR3 protein: CSVSTTGARGGKPFF
CDR3 DNA: TGCAGCGTCAGCACAACAGGGGCTCGGGGCGGAAAACCGTTTTTT

D gene: NA
J gene: TRBJ2-7
V gene: TRBV9
clone size: many
CDR3 protein: CASSGSAGRIYEQYF
CDR3 DNA: TGTGCCAGCAGCGGGTCTGCCGGGCGGATCTACGAGCAGTACTTC

D gene: NA
J gene: TRBJ2-1
V gene: TRBV9
clone size: NA
CDR3 protein: CASSEGGSARNEQFF
CDR3 DNA: TGTGCCAGCAGCGAGGGGGGTTCTGCGAGGAATGAGCAGTTCTTC

D gene: NA
J gene: TRBJ1-6
V gene: TRBV27
clone size: NA
CDR3 protein: CASSWGVASPLHF
CDR3 DNA: TGTGCCAGCAGTTGGGGGGTAGCTTCACCCCTCCACTTT

D gene: NA
J gene: TRBJ1-2
V gene: TRBV5-1
clone size: NA
CDR3 protein: CASSSDRGQSGYTF
CDR3 DNA: TGCGCCAGCAGCTCGGATCGGGGCCAGTCTGGCTACACCTTC

D gene: TRBD2
J gene: TRBJ2-4
V gene: TRBV5-1
clone size: NA
CDR3 protein: CASSIRLAGIEEQYF
CDR3 DNA: TGCGCCAGCAGCATCCGACTAGCGGGAATCGAAGAGCAGTACTTC

D gene: TRBD1
J gene: TRBJ1-2
V gene: TRBV20-1
clone size: NA
CDR3 protein: CSAKSGQDFYGYTF
CDR3 DNA: TGCAGTGCTAAATCGGGACAGGACTTCTATGGCTACACCTTC

D gene: TRBD1
J gene: TRBJ2-3
V gene: TRBV29-1
clone size: NA
CDR3 protein: CSVRGQGTDTQYF
CDR3 DNA: TGCAGCGTACGCGGACAGGGCACAGATACGCAGTATTTT

D gene: TRBD2
J gene: TRBJ2-1
V gene: TRBV5-1
clone size: once
CDR3 protein: CASSGGLAGDGEQFF
CDR3 DNA: TGCGCCAGCAGCGGGGGACTAGCGGGAGACGGTGAGCAGTTCTTC

D gene: NA
J gene: TRBJ2-6
V gene: TRBV12-3/TRBV12-4
clone size: few
CDR3 protein: CASSPPGRSSGANVLTF
CDR3 DNA: TGTGCCAGCAGTCCCCCGGGACGGAGCTCTGGGGCCAACGTCCTGACTTTC

D gene: TRBD2
J gene: TRBJ2-5
V gene: TRBV3-1
clone size: few
CDR3 protein: CASSQTGTRPNEQYF
CDR3 DNA: TGTGCCAGCAGCCAAACCGGGACTAGGCCCAATGAGCAGTACTTC

D gene: NA
J gene: TRBJ1-2
V gene: TRBV3-1
clone size: few
CDR3 protein: CASSLEVPGTRGYTF
CDR3 DNA: TGTGCCAGCAGCCTCGAGGTTCCGGGGACTAGGGGCTACACCTTC

D gene: NA
J gene: TRBJ2-7
V gene: TRBV29-1
clone size: many
CDR3 protein: CSVADAYEQYF
CDR3 DNA: TGCAGCGTTGCAGACGCCTACGAGCAGTACTTC

D gene: TRBD1
J gene: TRBJ2-1
V gene: TRBV24-1
clone size: NA
CDR3 protein: CATSDLQTGDDEQFF
CDR3 DNA: TGTGCCACCAGTGATTTGCAGACAGGGGACGATGAGCAGTTCTTC

D gene: NA
J gene: TRBJ1-2
V gene: TRBV20-1
clone size: NA
CDR3 protein: CSARDGANYGYTF
CDR3 DNA: TGCAGTGCTAGGGACGGAGCTAACTATGGCTACACCTTC

D gene: NA
J gene: TRBJ2-7
V gene: TRBV9
clone size: many
CDR3 protein: CASSVTGSQHEQYF
CDR3 DNA: TGTGCCAGCAGCGTAACGGGGAGTCAGCACGAGCAGTACTTC

D gene: TRBD2
J gene: TRBJ2-7
V gene: TRBV10-1
clone size: NA
CDR3 protein: CASSESRLAGVYEQYF
CDR3 DNA: TGCGCCAGCAGTGAGTCGAGGCTAGCGGGAGTTTACGAGCAGTACTTC

D gene: NA
J gene: TRBJ2-3
V gene: TRBV4-1
clone size: few
CDR3 protein: CASSQVAGVVTDTQYF
CDR3 DNA: TGCGCCAGCAGCCAAGTGGCAGGGGTGGTCACAGATACGCAGTATTTT

D gene: TRBD1
J gene: TRBJ2-5
V gene: TRBV5-6
clone size: NA
CDR3 protein: CASSARDRVGNEQYF
CDR3 DNA: TGTGCCAGCAGCGCGCGGGACAGGGTTGGCAATGAGCAGTACTTC

D gene: TRBD1
J gene: TRBJ2-4
V gene: TRBV2
clone size: NA
CDR3 protein: CASTSTGARGEQYF
CDR3 DNA: TGTGCCAGCACCTCGACAGGGGCCAGAGGGGAGCAGTACTTC